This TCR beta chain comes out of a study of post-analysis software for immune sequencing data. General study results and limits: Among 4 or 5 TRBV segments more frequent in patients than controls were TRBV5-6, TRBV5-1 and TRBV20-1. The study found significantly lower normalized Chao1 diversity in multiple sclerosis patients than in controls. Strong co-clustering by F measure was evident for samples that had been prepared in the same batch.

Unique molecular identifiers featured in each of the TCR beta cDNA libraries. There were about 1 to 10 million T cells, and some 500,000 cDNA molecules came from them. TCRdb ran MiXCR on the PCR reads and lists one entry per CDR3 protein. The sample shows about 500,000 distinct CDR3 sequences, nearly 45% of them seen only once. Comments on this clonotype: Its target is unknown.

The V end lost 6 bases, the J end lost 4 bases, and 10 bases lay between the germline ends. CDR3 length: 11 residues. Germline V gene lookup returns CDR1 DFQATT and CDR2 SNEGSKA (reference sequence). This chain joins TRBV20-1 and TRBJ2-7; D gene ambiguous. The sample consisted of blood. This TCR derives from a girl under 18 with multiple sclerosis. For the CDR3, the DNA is TGCAGTGCCAATAAGATATACGAGCAGTACTTC. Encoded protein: CSANKIYEQYF.